This TCR beta chain derives from a study of OX40 agonist ivuxolimab in advanced cancers. Some clones are missing from TCRdb's copy, which holds only in-frame ones; the method was immunoSEQ multiplex PCR. In the table there are about 91,000 clones, 85% of which are singletons. The CDR3 has 15 residues. Trimming took off 4 bases at V and 0 bases at J, with 13 bases between the two ends. Germline V gives CDR1 SGHDT, CDR2 YYEEEE. The chain joins TRBV5-6 to TRBJ2-5; D is uncertain. This material consisted of CD4+ or CD8+ T cells sorted from blood, taken in a trial of the OX40 agonist ivuxolimab. The TCR originated in an adult with an advanced solid tumor such as melanoma, head and neck, liver or kidney cancer. The CDR3 DNA sequence: TGTGCCAGCAGCGCAGAGACCGGATACCAAGAGACCCAGTACTTC. Amino acids: CASSAETGYQETQYF.